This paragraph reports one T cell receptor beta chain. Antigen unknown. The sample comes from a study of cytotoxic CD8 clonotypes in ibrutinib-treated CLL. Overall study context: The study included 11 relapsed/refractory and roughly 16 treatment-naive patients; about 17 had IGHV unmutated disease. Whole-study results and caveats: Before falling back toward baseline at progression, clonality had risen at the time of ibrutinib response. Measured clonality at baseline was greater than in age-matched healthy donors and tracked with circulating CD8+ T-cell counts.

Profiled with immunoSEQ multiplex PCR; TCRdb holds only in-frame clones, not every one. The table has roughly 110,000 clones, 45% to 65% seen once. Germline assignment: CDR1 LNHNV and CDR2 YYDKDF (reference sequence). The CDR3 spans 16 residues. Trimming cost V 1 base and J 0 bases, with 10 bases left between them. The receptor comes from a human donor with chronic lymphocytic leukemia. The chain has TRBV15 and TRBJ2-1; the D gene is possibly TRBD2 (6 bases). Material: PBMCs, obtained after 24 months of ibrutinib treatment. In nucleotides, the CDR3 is TGTGCCACCAGCAGAGGTGGAGGGAGCTCCTACAATGAGCAGTTCTTC. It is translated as CATSRGGGSSYNEQFF.